Listed below are T cell receptor beta chains from one sample, sequenced in a study of identical twins. TCRdb analysed the 5' RACE reads with MiXCR anew, one entry per CDR3 protein. Of a few hundred thousand distinct CDR3 sequences in the sample, around 20% were seen once. The sequencing sample was made of naive T cells sorted from blood. The source of these receptors is a man in his forties or fifties in good health. Each CDR3 is given with its conserved first and last residue. A D gene is named only where the DNA matches it firmly. Clone size is not always given. Where it is, it says once, few, many or a class for expanded clones.

V,J,D,size,CDR3,DNA
TRBV7-9,TRBJ2-7,.,few,CASSLSGNEQYF,TGTGCCAGCAGCCTGTCCGGCAACGAGCAGTACTTC
TRBV12-3/TRBV12-4,TRBJ2-1,.,.,CASSQPGRGSYNEQFF,TGTGCCAGCAGTCAGCCAGGGCGGGGCTCCTACAATGAGCAGTTCTTC
TRBV4-1,TRBJ1-1,.,many,CASSQLGTINTEAFF,TGCGCCAGCAGCCAGCTAGGGACTATCAACACTGAAGCTTTCTTT
TRBV7-6,TRBJ2-7,TRBD2,.,CASSWGGGTDEQYF,TGTGCCAGCAGCTGGGGGGGGGGGACGGACGAGCAGTACTTC
TRBV29-1,TRBJ2-3,.,few,CSVVTATDTQYF,TGCAGCGTTGTGACAGCCACAGATACGCAGTATTTT
TRBV11-2,TRBJ2-1,.,many,CASSSGTVDEQFF,TGTGCCAGCAGCTCCGGGACGGTGGATGAGCAGTTCTTC
TRBV10-3,TRBJ2-2,.,many,CAIEGHNTGELFF,TGTGCCATCGAAGGACACAACACCGGGGAGCTGTTTTTT
TRBV6-2/TRBV6-3,TRBJ2-7,.,.,CASSWGRNEQYF,TGTGCCAGCAGCTGGGGCAGGAACGAGCAGTACTTC
TRBV10-3,TRBJ2-7,TRBD2,few,CAISGTSGRYEQYF,TGTGCCATCAGTGGGACTAGCGGGAGATACGAGCAGTACTTC
TRBV29-1,TRBJ2-7,TRBD1,many,CSVGDSPLREQYF,TGCAGCGTTGGGGACAGTCCCTTGCGGGAGCAGTACTTC
TRBV20-1,TRBJ1-1,TRBD1,.,CSAPRQGPTEAFF,TGCAGTGCTCCCCGACAGGGACCCACTGAAGCTTTCTTT
TRBV4-3,TRBJ2-7,TRBD2,many,CASSPGGSGSSYEQYF,TGCGCCAGCAGCCCCGGCGGTAGCGGGTCCTCCTACGAGCAGTACTTC
TRBV5-1,TRBJ2-7,TRBD2,many,CASSLEAGLAGGSEQYF,TGCGCCAGCAGCTTGGAGGCAGGACTAGCGGGAGGAAGCGAGCAGTACTTC
TRBV7-3,TRBJ2-3,.,.,CASSVTGLADTQYF,TGTGCCAGCAGCGTAACAGGGCTGGCAGATACGCAGTATTTT
TRBV29-1,TRBJ2-1,TRBD2,.,CSVVGSGGSYNEQFF,TGCAGCGTTGTTGGGAGCGGGGGGTCCTACAATGAGCAGTTCTTC
TRBV5-5,TRBJ2-3,.,many,CASSLTINGDTQYF,TGTGCCAGCAGTCTGACGATTAATGGGGATACGCAGTATTTT
TRBV5-1,TRBJ1-1,.,.,CASSKLTEFYTEAFF,TGCGCCAGCAGCAAACTGACAGAGTTTTACACTGAAGCTTTCTTT
TRBV29-1,TRBJ2-5,.,.,CSVEKYGTLQGETQYF,TGCAGCGTAGAAAAATACGGGACACTCCAGGGAGAGACCCAGTACTTC
TRBV11-2,TRBJ1-1,.,.,CASSFTGSNTEAFF,TGTGCCAGCAGCTTCACAGGGTCGAACACTGAAGCTTTCTTT
TRBV10-3,TRBJ2-7,TRBD2,many,CATLAGEAYEQYF,TGTGCCACCCTAGCGGGGGAGGCTTACGAGCAGTACTTC
TRBV7-9,TRBJ2-7,.,many,CASSLAQDPLLRGEQYF,TGTGCCAGCAGCTTAGCGCAAGACCCCCTCCTAAGGGGGGAGCAGTACTTC
TRBV4-1,TRBJ2-5,.,.,CASRGVETQYF,TGCGCCAGCAGAGGCGTGGAGACCCAGTACTTC
TRBV6-2/TRBV6-3,TRBJ2-3,.,.,CASSYNPHTSTDTQYF,TGTGCCAGCAGTTACAACCCGCATACAAGCACAGATACGCAGTATTTT
TRBV7-9,TRBJ2-1,.,few,CASSLRRNEQFF,TGTGCCAGCAGCTTAAGGAGAAATGAGCAGTTCTTC
TRBV5-1,TRBJ1-1,.,few,CASSPRSGIYTEAFF,TGCGCCAGCAGCCCCCGATCAGGGATATACACTGAAGCTTTCTTT
TRBV20-1,TRBJ2-7,.,many,CSAQFRGRSYEQYF,TGCAGTGCTCAATTCAGGGGCAGATCCTACGAGCAGTACTTC
TRBV30,TRBJ1-1,.,.,CAWRAQGNTEAFF,TGTGCCTGGAGGGCGCAGGGGAACACTGAAGCTTTCTTT
TRBV4-2,TRBJ2-2,TRBD2,many,CASSPSFSGTNTGELFF,TGTGCCAGCAGCCCATCGTTTAGCGGGACGAACACCGGGGAGCTGTTTTTT
TRBV20-1,TRBJ1-6,.,few,CSASSGTSINSPLHF,TGCAGTGCTAGCTCCGGGACATCTATAAATTCACCCCTCCACTTT
TRBV4-3,TRBJ1-2,.,.,CASSQGVGFTGYTF,TGCGCCAGCAGCCAAGGGGTTGGTTTCACTGGCTACACCTTC
TRBV7-2,TRBJ2-7,.,few,CASSLGAANSYEQYF,TGTGCCAGCAGCTTAGGGGCAGCTAACTCCTACGAGCAGTACTTC
TRBV29-1,TRBJ2-1,TRBD2,.,CSVEDRLAGINEQFF,TGCAGCGTTGAAGATCGTCTAGCGGGAATCAATGAGCAGTTCTTC
TRBV10-3,TRBJ1-1,.,.,CASGAFSSEAFF,TGTGCCTCCGGGGCGTTTTCCTCTGAAGCTTTCTTT
TRBV4-3,TRBJ2-7,.,few,CASSQVVSGNYEQYF,TGCGCCAGCAGCCAAGTCGTCTCCGGCAACTACGAGCAGTACTTC
TRBV3-1,TRBJ2-5,TRBD2,.,CASSVTSGGYFVETQYF,TGTGCCAGCAGCGTGACTAGCGGGGGCTACTTTGTAGAGACCCAGTACTTC
TRBV12-3/TRBV12-4,TRBJ1-1,.,many,CASRLGSEAFF,TGTGCCAGCAGGTTAGGGAGTGAAGCTTTCTTT
TRBV6-2/TRBV6-3,TRBJ1-5,.,few,CASSYSGRANQPQHF,TGTGCCAGCAGTTACTCCGGCAGGGCCAATCAGCCCCAGCATTTT
TRBV20-1,TRBJ2-7,.,many,CSARVGDGSHEQYF,TGCAGTGCTAGAGTGGGGGACGGTTCACACGAGCAGTACTTC
TRBV7-7,TRBJ2-5,.,.,CASSSRDGPQETQYF,TGTGCCAGCAGCTCCAGGGACGGTCCTCAAGAGACCCAGTACTTC
TRBV5-1,TRBJ2-7,.,.,CASSLWAGVAYEQYF,TGCGCCAGCAGCTTGTGGGCAGGGGTAGCCTACGAGCAGTACTTC
TRBV20-1,TRBJ2-5,.,many,CSARIAKLGQGAQYF,TGCAGTGCTAGAATCGCGAAGCTCGGTCAAGGGGCCCAGTACTTC
TRBV20-1,TRBJ2-1,.,.,CSASREWEQFF,TGCAGTGCTTCCAGGGAATGGGAGCAGTTCTTC
TRBV6-1,TRBJ2-2,.,.,CASSRATWANTGELFF,TGTGCCAGCAGCCGCGCGACCTGGGCGAACACCGGGGAGCTGTTTTTT
TRBV6-1,TRBJ2-3,TRBD2,.,CASKREGLTDTQYF,TGTGCCAGCAAGCGGGAGGGCCTCACAGATACGCAGTATTTT
TRBV4-1,TRBJ2-7,.,many,CASSQVLGAYEQYF,TGCGCCAGCAGCCAAGTATTGGGGGCCTACGAGCAGTACTTC
TRBV20-1,TRBJ2-4,TRBD2,.,CSASPPGLAGGPANIQYF,TGCAGTGCTAGTCCACCGGGACTAGCGGGAGGGCCGGCAAACATTCAGTACTTC